Listed below are T cell receptor beta chains from one sample, sequenced in a study of T cells in narcolepsy. TCRdb keeps only in-frame clones here, not all; method: immunoSEQ multiplex PCR. This sample yields about 25,000 clones, of which just under 85% are seen a single time; roughly 0.7% belongs to the top ten. The sequencing input was CD45RA- memory CD4+ T cells from PBMCs. The receptor set was obtained from a human donor with narcolepsy. CDR3s include the opening cysteine and the closing phenylalanine or tryptophan. D genes are given only for firm matches. Part of the rows lack a size; the others show once, few, many or a class for expanded clones.

>TRBD1|TRBJ1-2|TRBV5-6|NA
TGTGCCAGCAGCGGGACAGGCTATGGCTACACCTTC
CASSGTGYGYTF
>NA|TRBJ2-7|TRBV6-4|NA
TGTGCCAGCAGTCCCACGGGAATTCCACGGGAGGAGCAGTACTTC
CASSPTGIPREEQYF
>NA|TRBJ2-1|TRBV5-8|NA
TGTGCCAGCAGCTTGGTTGTGGGGTTCTACAATGAGCAGTTCTTC
CASSLVVGFYNEQFF
>NA|TRBJ1-1|TRBV6-5|NA
TGTGCCAGCAGTGAACAGTTGAACACTGAAGCTTTCTTT
CASSEQLNTEAFF
>NA|TRBJ1-5|TRBV18|NA
TGTGCCAGCTCACCACCAGCAGGAGGAAGCAATCAGCCCCAGCATTTT
CASSPPAGGSNQPQHF
>NA|TRBJ2-1|TRBV7-6|NA
TGTGCCAGCAGCCCGCCAGCCAGAGTAGCCGCCGGTGACGATGAGCAGTTCTTC
CASSPPARVAAGDDEQFF
>NA|TRBJ1-3|TRBV19|NA
TGTGCCAGTGCCACGGGCAGATACTCTGGAAACACCATATATTTT
CASATGRYSGNTIYF
>NA|TRBJ2-7|TRBV10-1|once
TGCGCCAGCAGTGAGAGTCAATTGCAAGTCGAGCAGTACTTC
CASSESQLQVEQYF
>NA|TRBJ2-2|TRBV18|NA
TGTGCCAGCTCCCAGGACAGAACGAACACCGGGGAGCTGTTTTTT
CASSQDRTNTGELFF
>NA|TRBJ2-7|TRBV15|NA
TGTGCCACCAGCAGAGATAGGAGCTCCTACGAGCAGTACTTC
CATSRDRSSYEQYF
>NA|TRBJ1-6|TRBV7-2|NA
TGTGCCAGCAGCTTAGCGCTGGGGGGTGGTTCCTATAATTCACCCCTCCACTTT
CASSLALGGGSYNSPLHF
>TRBD2|TRBJ2-5|TRBV30|NA
TGTGCCCGGGGGGGGGAAGAGACCCAGTACTTC
CARGGEETQYF
>TRBD2|TRBJ2-1|TRBV5-4|NA
TGTGCCAGCACCCCTAGCGGGGGGGCGAGTGAGCAGTTCTTC
CASTPSGGASEQFF
>TRBD1|TRBJ2-1|TRBV7-9|NA
TGTGCCAGCAGCGACCCCGGGACAGGTCTCAACAATGAGCAGTTCTTC
CASSDPGTGLNNEQFF
>NA|TRBJ1-1|TRBV5-1|NA
TGCGCCAGCAGCTTGAATGGTAGGACTGAAGCTTTCTTT
CASSLNGRTEAFF
>NA|TRBJ2-5|TRBV7-2|NA
TGTGCCAGCAGCTTAGCGGGAGAGACCCAGTACTTC
CASSLAGETQYF